One and the same sample provided the 13 T cell receptor beta chains below, sequenced in a study of T-cell reconstitution after alpha-beta-depleted transplantation in children. TCRbeta library construction was performed incorporating unique molecular identifiers. TCRdb passed the PCR reads through MiXCR, listing each CDR3 protein once. The table shows 90,000 to 150,000 distinct CDR3 sequences, with roughly 23% occurring only once. This specimen consisted of PBMCs, mostly from graft donor cells, obtained 180 days after TCRalphabeta/CD19-depleted stem cell transplant. The receptors derive from a male patient aged 2-9 years who had a stem cell transplant for chronic granulomatous disease, so the T cells may come from the graft donor.

The chain joins TRBV20-1 to TRBJ2-7; the match to TRBD1 covers 7 bases. Losses at the gene ends were 2 bases for V and 3 bases for J; bases not matched to a gene: 10. The germline V gene encodes CDR1 DFQATT and CDR2 SNEGSKA (reference sequence). This CDR3 region has 15 residues. CDR3 sequence reads: CSARPRGRGIYEQYF. CDR3 DNA sequence: TGCAGTGCTAGACCACGGGGCAGGGGGATCTACGAGCAGTACTTC.

V usage is TRBV12-3 or TRBV12-4 and J usage is TRBJ1-1, with 10 positions matching TRBD1. Unmatched junction bases numbered 5, after V lost 5 bases and J lost 5 bases. The CDR3 has 14 residues. The CDR3 loop is CASSLDRGRTEAFF. In DNA, the CDR3 is TGTGCCAGCAGTCTGGACAGGGGGAGAACTGAAGCTTTCTTT.

This clonotype occurred many times. This chain uses TRBV5-1 with TRBJ2-3; D is uncertain. V lost 4 bases and J 4 bases, leaving 10 bases between the germline ends. This CDR3 region has 13 residues. Germline V gene sequence: CDR1 SGHRS, CDR2 YFSETQ. In DNA, the CDR3 is TGCGCCAGCAGCCCCCAAGGAGCAGATACGCAGTATTTT. This codes for CASSPQGADTQYF.

This clonotype appeared many times. The J gene is TRBJ1-1, the V gene TRBV29-1; no clear D. CDR1 SQVTM and CDR2 ANQGSEA come from the germline V gene. This CDR3 comprises 14 residues. Trimming stripped 5 bases from V and 1 base from J, with 14 bases between. CDR3 in DNA: TGCAGCGTTAAGGCAAAGGGAGCGAACACTGAAGCTTTCTTT. Translation gives CSVKAKGANTEAFF.

J is TRBJ1-1 and V is TRBV12-3 or TRBV12-4; D unclear. Trimming cost V 5 bases and J 3 bases, with 4 bases left between them. This CDR3 has 11 residues. CDR3 loop: CASSPYTEAFF. As DNA, the CDR3 is TGTGCCAGCAGTCCCTACACTGAAGCTTTCTTT.

V and J are TRBV5-1 and TRBJ2-6, with a tentative D call TRBD1 (5 bases). The CDR3 has 15 amino acids. V was pared by 4 bases and J by 0 bases, with 8 bases between. CDR1 and CDR2 from the germline V gene are SGHRS and YFSETQ. CDR3 sequence reads: CASSGASSGANVLTF. The CDR3 region has the DNA TGCGCCAGCAGCGGGGCAAGCTCTGGGGCCAACGTCCTGACTTTC. The full variable domain, rest sourced from reference TRBV5-1 and TRBJ2-6, is KAGVTQTPRYLIKTRGQQVTLSCSPISGHRSVSWYQQTPGQGLQFLFEYFSETQRNKGNFPGRFSGRQFSNSRSEMNVSTLELGDSALYLCASSGASSGANVLTFGAGSRLTVL.

The V call is TRBV5-1, the J call TRBJ1-1; no firm D call. Trimming pared 0 bases from V and 0 bases from J, leaving 9 bases between. The V gene's germline CDR1 is SGHRS and CDR2 YFSETQ. This CDR3 comprises 15 residues. The CDR3 reads CASSLVTAMNTEAFF. Here the CDR3 DNA reads TGCGCCAGCAGCTTGGTGACGGCCATGAACACTGAAGCTTTCTTT.

The chain has TRBV29-1 and TRBJ2-2; 9 bases map to TRBD2. Germline V lookup: CDR1 SQVTM, CDR2 ANQGSEA. J lost 6 bases, V lost 4 bases, and 6 bases had no gene match. The CDR3 is 14 residues long. The CDR3 DNA sequence: TGCAGCGTTGTGGCGGGAGGGCGCCCCGGGGAGCTGTTTTTT. It yields the protein CSVVAGGRPGELFF.

In this sample, this clonotype turned up many times. The chain joins TRBV20-1 to TRBJ1-2; the match to TRBD1 covers 7 bases. CDR1 and CDR2 (germline): DFQATT, SNEGSKA (reference sequence). V shed 6 bases, J shed 7 bases, and the junction held 26 bases outside the gene matches. The CDR3 loop spans 18 amino acids. CDR3 amino acids: CSAPDRRRGGLVASGYTF. As DNA, the CDR3 is TGCAGTGCCCCGGACAGGAGGAGGGGGGGACTAGTGGCTAGTGGCTACACCTTC.

The CDR3 loop is CASRAQGLSETQYF. The CDR3 bases are TGCGCCAGCAGGGCCCAGGGGTTGAGCGAGACCCAGTACTTC. V and J are TRBV5-1 and TRBJ2-5; TRBD1 might be the D (6 bases). In germline, CDR1 is SGHRS, CDR2 YFSETQ. The CDR3 is 14 residues long. V lost 5 bases to trimming and J lost 5 bases, with 16 bases between them.

The chain employs TRBV25-1 and TRBJ2-7; TRBD2 matches at 13 bases. There are 14 residues in the CDR3. Trimming cost V 7 bases and J 10 bases; bases outside gene matches: 10. Germline V gives CDR1 MGHDK, CDR2 SYGVNS. The CDR3 DNA follows: TGTGCCAGCACCCGAGAGGGACTAGCGGGGAGACAGTACTTC. This sequence encodes CASTREGLAGRQYF.

This clonotype was seen at least ten times. This sequence joins TRBV12-3 or TRBV12-4 and TRBJ2-1, with 7 bases lining up with TRBD2. The trim removed 5 bases at V and 2 bases at J, leaving 6 bases unmatched. The CDR3 has 15 residues. For the CDR3, the DNA is TGTGCCAGCAGTCTTCGACTAGCAACCTACAATGAGCAGTTCTTC. It translates to CASSLRLATYNEQFF.

This clonotype was recorded at least ten times. The chain joins TRBV12-3 or TRBV12-4 to TRBJ2-5, with TRBD2 matching 12 bases. The trim removed 2 bases at V and 4 bases at J, leaving 5 bases unmatched. The CDR3 sequence is 16 residues long. The CDR3 sequence is CASSLFSSGRGETQYF. The CDR3 bases are TGTGCCAGCAGTTTATTCTCTAGCGGGAGGGGAGAGACCCAGTACTTC.